The clone carrying this TCR beta chain has just a few counts. CDR3 length: 13 amino acids. V lost 4 bases and J lost 4, with 13 bases in between. Germline CDR1 DFQATT, CDR2 SNEGSKA (reference sequence). This record belongs to a study of T-cell reconstitution after alpha-beta-depleted transplantation in children. Unique molecular identifiers tagged the TCRbeta library. MiXCR, run by TCRdb on the PCR reads, gives a single entry per CDR3 protein. In the table there are some 550,000 distinct CDR3 sequences, around 19% of which are singletons. The genes are TRBV20-1 and TRBJ1-2; maybe TRBD1 (6 bases). The sequence was obtained from a human donor who donated a stem cell graft to a child with acute lymphoblastic leukemia. The material was PBMCs from the stem cell graft donor, obtained from the stem cell graft. CDR3 nucleotide sequence: TGCAGTGCTACTTCGACAGGACTCTATGGCTACACCTTC. It is translated as CSATSTGLYGYTF.